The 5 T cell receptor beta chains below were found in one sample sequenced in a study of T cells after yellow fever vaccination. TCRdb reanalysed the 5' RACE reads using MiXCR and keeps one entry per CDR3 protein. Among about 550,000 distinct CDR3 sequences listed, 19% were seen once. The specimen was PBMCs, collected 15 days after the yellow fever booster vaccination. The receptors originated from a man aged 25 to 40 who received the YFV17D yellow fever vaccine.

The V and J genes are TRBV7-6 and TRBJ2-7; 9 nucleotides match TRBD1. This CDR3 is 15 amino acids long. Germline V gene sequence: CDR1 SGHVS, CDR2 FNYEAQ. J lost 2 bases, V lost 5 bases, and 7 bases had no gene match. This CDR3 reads CASSRTGDPTYEQYF. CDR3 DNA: TGTGCCAGCAGCAGGACAGGGGACCCTACCTACGAGCAGTACTTC.

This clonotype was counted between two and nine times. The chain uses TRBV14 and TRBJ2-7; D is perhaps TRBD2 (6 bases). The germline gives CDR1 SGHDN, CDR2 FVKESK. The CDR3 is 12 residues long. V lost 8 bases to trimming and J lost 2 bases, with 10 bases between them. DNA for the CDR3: TGTGCCAGCGGGAGGTACACCTACGAGCAGTACTTC. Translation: CASGRYTYEQYF.

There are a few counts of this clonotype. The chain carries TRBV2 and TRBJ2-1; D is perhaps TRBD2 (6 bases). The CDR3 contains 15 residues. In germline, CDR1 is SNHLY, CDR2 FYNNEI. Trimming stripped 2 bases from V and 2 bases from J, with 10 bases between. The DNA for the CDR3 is TGTGCCAGCAGTGAAATGTCTAGCGCCTACAATGAGCAGTTCTTC. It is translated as CASSEMSSAYNEQFF.

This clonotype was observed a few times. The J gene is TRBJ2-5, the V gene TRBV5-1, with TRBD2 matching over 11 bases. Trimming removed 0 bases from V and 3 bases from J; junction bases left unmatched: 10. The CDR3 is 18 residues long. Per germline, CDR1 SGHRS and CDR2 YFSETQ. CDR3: CASSLAGGLAGGKETQYF. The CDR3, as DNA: TGCGCCAGCAGCTTGGCCGGTGGACTAGCGGGCGGAAAAGAGACCCAGTACTTC.

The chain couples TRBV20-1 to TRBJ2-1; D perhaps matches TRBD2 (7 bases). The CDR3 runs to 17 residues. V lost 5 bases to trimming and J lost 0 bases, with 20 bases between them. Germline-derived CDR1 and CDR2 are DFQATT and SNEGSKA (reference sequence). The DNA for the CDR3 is TGCAGTGCTCGTGTGAGGGGGGGTGGCAGCTCCTACAATGAGCAGTTCTTC. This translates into CSARVRGGGSSYNEQFF.